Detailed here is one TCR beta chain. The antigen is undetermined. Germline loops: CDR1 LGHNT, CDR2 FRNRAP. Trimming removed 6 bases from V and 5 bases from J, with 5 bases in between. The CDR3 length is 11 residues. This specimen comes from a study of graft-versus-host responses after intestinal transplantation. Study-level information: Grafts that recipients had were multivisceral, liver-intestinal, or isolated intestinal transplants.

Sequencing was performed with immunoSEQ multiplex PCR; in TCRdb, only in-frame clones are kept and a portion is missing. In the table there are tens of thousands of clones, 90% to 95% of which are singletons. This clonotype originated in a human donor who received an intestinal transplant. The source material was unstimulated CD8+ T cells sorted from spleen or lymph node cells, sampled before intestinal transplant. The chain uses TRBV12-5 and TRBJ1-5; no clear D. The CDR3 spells CASGRDQPQHF. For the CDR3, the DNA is TGTGCTAGTGGAAGGGATCAGCCCCAGCATTTT.